The 18 T cell receptor beta chains below all came from one sample that was sequenced in a study of long-term antiretroviral therapy in people with HIV. This was the immunoSEQ v3.0 assay at survey level. The protocol was immunoSEQ multiplex PCR, while the TCRdb copy is restricted to in-frame clones and leaves out a portion. The sample yields 20,000 to 25,000 clones, 82% seen once. Here the sequenced sample was unsorted PBMCs, taken at the start of antiretroviral therapy. The receptors originated from a man aged 50-60 years with HIV.

The V gene is TRBV5-1, the J gene TRBJ1-1; TRBD1 matches 10 bases. CDR3 length: 19 amino acids. Trimming took 5 bases from V and 0 from J; bases not matched to a gene: 16. CDR1 and CDR2 from the germline V gene are SGHRS and YFSETQ. CDR3: CASRRYATGTGAMNTEAFF. In nucleotides, the CDR3 is TGCGCCAGCAGACGTTACGCTACCGGGACAGGGGCAATGAACACTGAAGCTTTCTTT.

The genes are TRBV25-1 and TRBJ2-7; the D gene is possibly TRBD2 (5 bases). Per the germline V gene, CDR1 is MGHDK and CDR2 is SYGVNS. Between the trimmed V and J ends, which lost 3 bases and 4 bases, there was a span of 7 bases. The CDR3 is 12 residues long. The CDR3 nucleotides are TGTGCCAGCAGTGAGTGGGAGTACGAGCAGTACTTC. It encodes CASSEWEYEQYF.

V and J are TRBV7-2 and TRBJ1-1; D possibly corresponds to TRBD1 (5 bases). The CDR3 sequence is 12 residues long. Germline V CDR1 and CDR2: SGHTA, FQGNSA. Trimming shortened V by 4 bases and J by 7 bases, and 10 bases separated the two germline ends. This chain's CDR3 is CASSSSRVEAFF. The CDR3 DNA reads as TGTGCCAGCAGCTCGTCCAGGGTTGAAGCTTTCTTT.

This chain links TRBV6-5 with TRBJ1-5, with 7 bases matching TRBD1. This CDR3 has 14 residues. Germline loops: CDR1 MNHEY, CDR2 SVGAGI. Germline trimming cut 5 bases from V and 7 bases from J; bases unmatched to any gene: 8. In DNA, the CDR3 is TGTGCCAGCAGTACAGCAGGGGGTGACCAGCCCCAGCATTTT. Encoded protein: CASSTAGGDQPQHF.

V is TRBV6-1 and J is TRBJ1-2; 10 bases fit TRBD1. The V segment lost 6 bases and the J segment 4 bases; nucleotides outside the gene matches: 8. CDR3 length: 15 amino acids. In germline, CDR1 is MNHNS, CDR2 SASEGT. The DNA of the CDR3 is TGTGCCAGCAGAGATGGGACAGGGGTGGGCTATGGCTACACCTTC. Protein product: CASRDGTGVGYGYTF.

The genes are TRBV5-1 and TRBJ2-7, with D possibly TRBD2 on 6 matching bases. Trimming left V 5 bases short and J 2 bases short, with 11 bases between. The CDR3 covers 13 residues. Germline V lookup: CDR1 SGHRS, CDR2 YFSETQ. CDR3 protein: CASSPGEPYEQYF. In DNA form, the CDR3 reads TGCGCCAGCAGTCCGGGGGAGCCCTACGAGCAGTACTTC. The full variable domain, completed using reference TRBV5-1 and TRBJ2-7, is KAGVTQTPRYLIKTRGQQVTLSCSPISGHRSVSWYQQTPGQGLQFLFEYFSETQRNKGNFPGRFSGRQFSNSRSEMNVSTLELGDSALYLCASSPGEPYEQYFGPGTRLTVT.

This clone came up once. The chain couples TRBV28 to TRBJ1-5; no firm D call. The germline V gene has CDR1 MDHEN and CDR2 SYDVKM. V shed 5 bases and J shed 4 bases, with 6 bases lying between them. CDR3 length: 12 residues. The CDR3 sequence: CASSKDNQPQHF. The DNA for the CDR3 is TGTGCCAGCAGTAAAGATAATCAGCCCCAGCATTTT.

As DNA, the CDR3 is TGTGCCAGCAGCTTGAAAAGGTGGGGGGAGAACACTGAAGCTTTCTTT. Translating gives CASSLKRWGENTEAFF. The chain carries TRBV7-9 and TRBJ1-1, with D maybe TRBD1 (5 bases). This CDR3 has 16 amino acids. The ends were cut back, 3 bases at V and 1 base at J, with 15 bases in the middle. Germline lookup yields CDR1 SEHNR and CDR2 FQNEAQ (reference sequence).

The chain is built from TRBV28 and TRBJ2-7; D unclear. The CDR3 has 13 residues. V was shortened by 4 bases and J by 2 bases, with 9 bases between the two germline ends. Germline CDR1 and CDR2: MDHEN and SYDVKM. The CDR3 DNA follows: TGTGCCAGCAGTTCCCCTGGTACCTACGAGCAGTACTTC. This codes for CASSSPGTYEQYF.

The gene calls are TRBV15 and TRBJ1-2; TRBD1 might be the D (5 bases). The V gene lost 0 bases and the J gene lost 2 bases, with 7 bases spanning the gap. The CDR3 covers 14 residues. Germline CDR1 and CDR2: LNHNV and YYDKDF (reference sequence). CDR3: CATSRESGNYGYTF. CDR3 bases: TGTGCCACCAGCAGAGAATCAGGGAACTATGGCTACACCTTC.

Here the CDR3 DNA reads TGTGCTAGTGGTTTGGTACTAGGGACCCCCAATCAGCCCCAGCATTTT. Translated: CASGLVLGTPNQPQHF. The chain links TRBV12-5 to TRBJ1-5; D possibly corresponds to TRBD1 (5 bases). The V end lost 0 bases, the J end lost 3 bases, and 12 bases lay between the germline ends. The germline CDR1 and CDR2 sequences are LGHNT and FRNRAP. The CDR3 totals 16 residues.

V usage is TRBV6-4 and J usage is TRBJ2-6; possibly TRBD1 for D (6 bases). The V gene's germline CDR1 is MRHNA and CDR2 SNTAGT. The CDR3 totals 16 residues. The ends were cut back, 4 bases at V and 0 bases at J, with 10 bases in the middle. As DNA, the CDR3 is TGTGCCAGCAGTGGGACAGCTAACTCTGGGGCCAACGTCCTGACTTTC. It encodes CASSGTANSGANVLTF.

This clone was detected only once. The chain couples TRBV18 to TRBJ1-3; 11 bases match TRBD1. Germline V gene sequence: CDR1 KGHSH, CDR2 LQKENI. V lost 4 bases to trimming and J lost 2 bases; unmatched junction nucleotides: 4. The CDR3 length is 16 residues. Written as DNA, the CDR3 is TGTGCCAGCTCACTCGGACAGGGGGCGACTGGAAACACCATATATTTT. Translating it yields CASSLGQGATGNTIYF.

The chain carries TRBV11-2 and TRBJ2-1; 12 bases fit TRBD2. Germline CDR1 is SGHAT and CDR2 is FQNNGV. Trimming removed 5 bases from V and 9 bases from J; junction bases left unmatched: 14. This CDR3 is built from 17 residues. CDR3 bases: TGTGCCAGCAGCCCCAGTTATTGGACTAGCGGGAACGGTGAGCAGTTCTTC. Translated, it gives CASSPSYWTSGNGEQFF.

V gene TRBV5-1 combines with J gene TRBJ1-2; 9 nucleotides match TRBD1. Germline CDR1 and CDR2: SGHRS and YFSETQ. The CDR3 is 15 amino acids. V shed 4 bases and J 1 base; nucleotides not matched to a gene: 5. The CDR3 reads CASSLGQGNNYGYTF. The DNA for the CDR3 is TGCGCCAGCAGCCTGGGACAGGGAAATAACTATGGCTACACCTTC.

The CDR3: CASSKEDSNYGYTF. In DNA, the CDR3 is TGTGCCAGCAGCAAAGAGGACAGTAACTATGGCTACACCTTC. The rearrangement joins TRBV21-1 to TRBJ1-2; the table assigns TRBD1, which was not confirmed against the DNA. TRBV21-1 is shown as a pseudogene. The CDR3 sequence is 14 residues long.

This rearrangement joins TRBV7-2 to TRBJ2-2; 9 nucleotides line up with TRBD2. There are 13 residues in the CDR3. The germline gives CDR1 SGHTA, CDR2 FQGNSA. The V segment lost 11 bases and the J segment 7 bases; nucleotides outside the gene matches: 8. DNA of the CDR3: TGTGCCCTCGGAGCGGGGGGTATCGGGGAGCTGTTTTTT. As protein: CALGAGGIGELFF.

The count of this clone is one. The CDR3 loop is CASSYPSGTEINYGYTF. Here the CDR3 DNA reads TGTGCCAGCAGTTATCCCTCCGGGACAGAAATTAACTATGGCTACACCTTC. This sequence joins TRBV27 and TRBJ1-2; 7 bases are shared with TRBD1. This CDR3 has 17 amino acids. Germline values: CDR1 MNHEY, CDR2 SMNVEV (reference sequence). V lost 4 bases and J lost 1; bases outside the gene matches: 12.